This T cell receptor beta chain is drawn from a study of cytomegalovirus exposure and HLA in healthy donors. From germline, CDR1 is MDHEN and CDR2 SYDVKM. V lost 2 bases and J 9 bases, leaving 14 bases between the germline ends. The CDR3 totals 14 residues. The primer mix had 60 Vbeta and 13 Jbeta primers. TCRdb keeps only in-frame clones here, not all; method: immunoSEQ multiplex PCR. The sample contains around 150,000 clones, just under 80% of which appear only once. With regard to this clone: Its antigen is unknown.

Though probably carrying unrecorded immune exposures, donors were nominally healthy at sampling. Whole-study findings and limits: Presence/absence analyses assumed roughly uniform sequencing depth across donors.

The chain employs TRBV28 and TRBJ2-1; D call uncertain. The clonotype originates from a man between 25 and 39 years old in good health and CMV-seronegative. Sequences were obtained from PBMCs. The CDR3, as DNA: TGTGCCAGCAGTTTACGGTATACCTCGGGTGAGCAGTTCTTC. Amino acid sequence: CASSLRYTSGEQFF. The variable domain in full, completed from reference TRBV28 and TRBJ2-1, reads DVKVTQSSRYLVKRTGEKVFLECVQDMDHENMFWYRQDPGLGLRLIYFSYDVKMKEKGDIPEGYSVSREKKERFSLILESASTNQTSMYLCASSLRYTSGEQFFGPGTRLTVL.